The 16 T cell receptor beta chains below were found in one sample sequenced in a study of T-cell memory formation after mild COVID-19. TCRdb processed the 5' RACE reads anew with MiXCR; each CDR3 protein has one entry. The sample consists of approximately 51,000 distinct CDR3 sequences, approximately 9% of them appearing once. The sample taken for sequencing was PBMCs or a T cell subset sorted from them (not recorded which). Receptors originate from an adult woman who had mild COVID-19 (a few samples of this study predate the infection). Cell type and time point are not known.

This clonotype was recorded at least ten times. This sequence joins TRBV20-1 and TRBJ1-1, with 9 bases that match TRBD1. Trimming cost V 0 bases and J 3 bases; bases outside gene matches: 5. The CDR3 has 15 amino acids. In germline, CDR1 is DFQATT, CDR2 SNEGSKA (reference sequence). The CDR3 coding sequence is TGCAGTGCTAGAGAACAGGGGGCCTTGGACACTGAAGCTTTCTTT. Protein sequence: CSAREQGALDTEAFF.

This clonotype came up a few times. V usage is TRBV12-3 or TRBV12-4 and J usage is TRBJ2-7; the D gene is possibly TRBD1 (5 bases). The CDR3 length is 15 residues. Trimming pared 4 bases from V and 1 base from J, leaving 14 bases between. This CDR3 is CASSYVRAGSYEQYF. For the CDR3, the DNA is TGTGCCAGCAGTTATGTACGGGCAGGGTCCTACGAGCAGTACTTC.

This clonotype came up a few times. The chain links TRBV12-3 or TRBV12-4 to TRBJ2-2; no definite D call. V was cut by 6 bases and J by 1 base, with 9 bases left in between. CDR3 length: 14 amino acids. For the CDR3, the DNA is TGTGCCAGCAGCCCGACTCAGAACACCGGGGAGCTGTTTTTT. Its protein is CASSPTQNTGELFF.

The table lists this clonotype with a few counts. This CDR3 reads CSANGQLRDNSPLHF. DNA of the CDR3: TGCAGTGCTAACGGGCAGTTAAGGGATAATTCACCCCTCCACTTT. The V and J genes are TRBV20-1 and TRBJ1-6; no clear D gene. This CDR3 spans 15 amino acids. V dropped 4 bases and J dropped 5 bases, with 15 bases sitting between them. Germline V gene lookup returns CDR1 DFQATT and CDR2 SNEGSKA (reference sequence).

This clonotype was observed a handful of times. The chain recombines TRBV7-9 with TRBJ2-1; weak D call: TRBD2 (5 bases). The germline V and J ends were trimmed by 4 bases and 0 bases, with 10 bases remaining between them. The V gene's germline CDR1 is SEHNR and CDR2 FQNEAQ (reference sequence). The CDR3 runs 15 residues. The CDR3 here is CASSSIGGSYNEQFF. CDR3 DNA sequence: TGTGCCAGCAGCTCGATAGGAGGCTCCTACAATGAGCAGTTCTTC.

This chain uses TRBV5-1 with TRBJ2-1; D not resolved. V was cut by 2 bases and J by 7 bases, with 10 bases left in between. Germline CDR1 and CDR2: SGHRS and YFSETQ. The CDR3 spans 13 residues. The DNA of the CDR3 is TGCGCCAGCAGCTTTGGGGTTGAGAATGAGCAGTTCTTC. It is translated as CASSFGVENEQFF.

This clonotype was seen repeatedly, ten times or more. The chain carries TRBV7-9 and TRBJ2-5; D unresolved. V lost 5 bases and J lost 2, with 21 bases in between. The length of the CDR3 is 17 residues. In germline, CDR1 is SEHNR, CDR2 FQNEAQ (reference sequence). CDR3 coding DNA: TGTGCCAGCAGCCCAAGAGGTTCGTATAGGCTGCAAGAGACCCAGTACTTC. It is translated as CASSPRGSYRLQETQYF.

This clonotype was seen a few times. The rearrangement links TRBV20-1 to TRBJ2-7, with TRBD1 matching over 7 bases. The CDR3 length is 15 residues. Germline trimming cut 3 bases from V and 0 bases from J; bases unmatched to any gene: 8. The germline CDR1 and CDR2 sequences are DFQATT and SNEGSKA (reference sequence). CDR3 residues: CSARETGLSSYEQYF. CDR3 nucleotide sequence: TGCAGTGCTAGGGAGACAGGGCTCAGCTCCTACGAGCAGTACTTC.

The sample holds many counts of this clonotype. This chain connects TRBV20-1 to TRBJ2-7, with D uncertain. Germline loops: CDR1 DFQATT, CDR2 SNEGSKA (reference sequence). This CDR3 has 15 residues. V was clipped by 0 bases and J by 2 bases, with 14 bases between them. The DNA for the CDR3 is TGCAGTGCTAGAGATCGGCCTGGGTACCCCTACGAGCAGTACTTC. Protein: CSARDRPGYPYEQYF.

This clonotype was counted between two and nine times. V and J are TRBV7-2 and TRBJ2-5; no definite D call. The ends were cut back, 6 bases at V and 2 bases at J, with 10 bases in the middle. The length of the CDR3 is 13 residues. Germline values: CDR1 SGHTA, CDR2 FQGNSA. CDR3 coding DNA: TGTGCCAGCAGTCGCGACCATCAAGAGACCCAGTACTTC. Amino acid sequence: CASSRDHQETQYF.

The chain employs TRBV11-2 and TRBJ2-7, with 10 bases identical to TRBD1. This CDR3 is 17 amino acids long. CDR1 is SGHAT and CDR2 is FQNNGV in the germline V gene. V was clipped by 2 bases and J by 2 bases; unmatched bases: 9. The CDR3 sequence: CASSLPLPGQGTYEQYF. The CDR3, as DNA: TGTGCCAGCAGCTTACCTCTTCCGGGACAGGGGACCTACGAGCAGTACTTC.

In this sample, this clonotype turned up a few times. The chain couples TRBV7-3 to TRBJ2-2; no reliable D call. Germline CDR1 SGHTA, CDR2 FQGTGA. Trimming shortened V by 3 bases and J by 2 bases, and 7 bases separated the two germline ends. The CDR3 covers 14 residues. The CDR3 DNA follows: TGTGCCAGCAGCTTTCAGCCAAACACCGGGGAGCTGTTTTTT. This translates into CASSFQPNTGELFF.

The V call is TRBV15, the J call TRBJ2-2; D is unclear. There are 13 residues in the CDR3. Per the germline V gene, CDR1 is LNHNV and CDR2 is YYDKDF (reference sequence). V lost 5 bases and J lost 8, with 12 bases in between. CDR3 nucleotide sequence: TGTGCCACCAGCTCCCGACCTGGGGGGGAGCTGTTTTTT. This gives the protein CATSSRPGGELFF.

This clonotype was seen only a few times. This chain joins TRBV4-3 and TRBJ2-1; 7 nucleotides line up with TRBD1. Trimming cost V 4 bases and J 3 bases; bases outside gene matches: 6. The CDR3 contains 15 residues. Germline CDR1 and CDR2: LGHNA and YSLEER. The CDR3 sequence: CASSRTGTDYNEQFF. DNA for the CDR3: TGCGCCAGCAGCCGAACCGGGACAGACTACAATGAGCAGTTCTTC.

This clonotype showed up many times. The genes are TRBV7-9 and TRBJ2-7; D gene unclear. Trimming removed 2 bases at V and 7 bases at J, with 12 bases between. The CDR3 runs 13 residues. From germline, CDR1 is SEHNR and CDR2 FQNEAQ (reference sequence). The CDR3 spells CASSLSADYEQYF. CDR3 DNA sequence: TGTGCCAGCAGCTTATCGGCGGATTATGAGCAGTACTTC.

The chain joins TRBV30 to TRBJ1-5; TRBD1 might be the D (5 bases). The CDR3 has 16 amino acids. Germline CDR1 is GTSNPN and CDR2 is SVGIG (reference sequence). Trimming removed 2 bases at V and 1 base at J, with 15 bases between. In DNA, the CDR3 is TGTGCCTGGAGTCTTCAAGGACGGACAAGCAATCAGCCCCAGCATTTT. Residues: CAWSLQGRTSNQPQHF.